The clone carrying this T cell receptor beta chain was detected only once. Donors were grouped by their self-reported clinical history. Original methodology: Reference gene primer amplification gave nucleated cell count estimates. Generated by immunoSEQ multiplex PCR, the TCRdb table keeps only in-frame clones and is missing some. D and trimming were read from the DNA, whereas the V and J calls and clone size are those reported in that table. The table shows over 350,000 clones, with 87% occurring only once. The CDR3 loop spans 13 amino acids. Germline lookup yields CDR1 MNHEY and CDR2 SMNVEV (reference sequence). Trimming left V 2 bases short and J 4 bases short, with 9 bases between. These data originate in a study of blood T cell repertoires in COVID-19. At the level of the study: Spain, Italy and the United States supplied samples that represented acute and convalescent COVID-19. PBMCs, B-cell-depleted T cells, or T cells were the source of the cDNA or gDNA that made up the material.

This chain links TRBV27 with TRBJ2-7, with a possible D match to TRBD1 (6 bases). Sample: PBMCs or T cells enriched from blood (not recorded which). This sequence was found in a woman between 18 and 29 years old with acute COVID-19. CDR3 region: CASSLVQGYEQYF. For the CDR3, the DNA is TGTGCCAGCAGTTTAGTTCAGGGGTACGAGCAGTACTTC.